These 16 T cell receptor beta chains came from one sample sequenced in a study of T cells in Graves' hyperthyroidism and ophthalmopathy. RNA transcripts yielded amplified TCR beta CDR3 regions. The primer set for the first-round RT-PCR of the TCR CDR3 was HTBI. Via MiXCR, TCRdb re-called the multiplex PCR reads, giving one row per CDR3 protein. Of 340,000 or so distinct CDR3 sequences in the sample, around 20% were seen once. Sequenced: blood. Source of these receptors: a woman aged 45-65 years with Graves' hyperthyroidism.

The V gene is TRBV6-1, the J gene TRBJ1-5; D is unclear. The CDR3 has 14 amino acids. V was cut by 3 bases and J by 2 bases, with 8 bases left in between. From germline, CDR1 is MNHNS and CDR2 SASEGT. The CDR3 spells CASSEGLGNQPQHF. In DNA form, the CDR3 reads TGTGCCAGCAGTGAGGGTTTGGGCAATCAGCCCCAGCATTTT.

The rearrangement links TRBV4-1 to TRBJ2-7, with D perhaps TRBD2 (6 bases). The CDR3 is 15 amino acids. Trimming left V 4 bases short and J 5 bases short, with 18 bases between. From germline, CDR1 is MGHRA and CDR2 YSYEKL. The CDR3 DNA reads TGCGCCAGCAGCCCTCCGGGACGGGGGATCAACGAGCAGTACTTC. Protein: CASSPPGRGINEQYF.

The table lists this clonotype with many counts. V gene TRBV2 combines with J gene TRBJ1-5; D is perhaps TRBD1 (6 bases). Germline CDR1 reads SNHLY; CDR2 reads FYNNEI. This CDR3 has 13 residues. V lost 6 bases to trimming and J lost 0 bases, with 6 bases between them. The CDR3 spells CASRQGSNQPQHF. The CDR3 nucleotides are TGTGCCAGCAGACAGGGTAGCAATCAGCCCCAGCATTTT. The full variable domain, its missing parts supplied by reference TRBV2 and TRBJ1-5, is EPEVTQTPSHQVTQMGQEVILRCVPISNHLYFYWYRQILGQKVEFLVSFYNNEISEKSEIFDDQFSVERPDGSNFTLKIRSTKLEDSAMYFCASRQGSNQPQHFGDGTRLSIL.

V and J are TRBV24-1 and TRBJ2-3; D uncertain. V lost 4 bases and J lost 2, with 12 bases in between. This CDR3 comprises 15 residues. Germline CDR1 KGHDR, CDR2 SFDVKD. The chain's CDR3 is CATSESGRITDTQYF. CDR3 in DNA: TGTGCCACCAGTGAATCCGGACGAATCACAGATACGCAGTATTTT.

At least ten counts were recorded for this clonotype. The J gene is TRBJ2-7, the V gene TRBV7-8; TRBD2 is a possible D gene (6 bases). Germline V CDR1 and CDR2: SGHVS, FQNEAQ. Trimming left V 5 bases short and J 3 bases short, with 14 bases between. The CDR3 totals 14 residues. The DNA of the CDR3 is TGTGCCAGCAGCCAGACTAGATACTACTACGAGCAGTACTTC. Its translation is CASSQTRYYYEQYF. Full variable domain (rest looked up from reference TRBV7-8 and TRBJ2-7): GAGVSQSPRYKVAKRGQDVALRCDPISGHVSLFWYQQALGQGPEFLTYFQNEAQLDKSGLPSDRFFAERPEGSVSTLKIQRTQQEDSAVYLCASSQTRYYYEQYFGPGTRLTVT.

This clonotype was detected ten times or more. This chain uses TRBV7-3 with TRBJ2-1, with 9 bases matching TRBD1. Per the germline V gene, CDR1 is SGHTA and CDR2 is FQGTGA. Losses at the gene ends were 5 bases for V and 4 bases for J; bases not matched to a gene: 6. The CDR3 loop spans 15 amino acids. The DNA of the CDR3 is TGTGCCAGCAGCGTCGGGACAGGGTCGTACAATGAGCAGTTCTTC. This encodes CASSVGTGSYNEQFF.

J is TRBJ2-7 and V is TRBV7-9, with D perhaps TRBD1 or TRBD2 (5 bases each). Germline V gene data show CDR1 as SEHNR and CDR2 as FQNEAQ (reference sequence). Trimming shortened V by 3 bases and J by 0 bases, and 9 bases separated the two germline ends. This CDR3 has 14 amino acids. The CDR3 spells CASSFGTLSYEQYF. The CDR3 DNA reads TGTGCCAGCAGCTTTGGGACCCTCTCCTACGAGCAGTACTTC.

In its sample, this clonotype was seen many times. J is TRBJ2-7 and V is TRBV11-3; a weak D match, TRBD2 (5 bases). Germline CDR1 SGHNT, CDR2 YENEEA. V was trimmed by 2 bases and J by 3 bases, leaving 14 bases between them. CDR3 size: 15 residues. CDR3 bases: TGTGCCAGCAGCTTATTGGCAGCGGTAGGCTACGAGCAGTACTTC. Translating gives CASSLLAAVGYEQYF.

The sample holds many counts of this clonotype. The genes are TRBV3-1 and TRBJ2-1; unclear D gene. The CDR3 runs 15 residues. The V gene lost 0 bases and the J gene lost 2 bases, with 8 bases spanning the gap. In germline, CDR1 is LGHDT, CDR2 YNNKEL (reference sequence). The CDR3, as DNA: TGTGCCAGCAGCCAAGATCTTCTAGCCTACAATGAGCAGTTCTTC. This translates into CASSQDLLAYNEQFF.

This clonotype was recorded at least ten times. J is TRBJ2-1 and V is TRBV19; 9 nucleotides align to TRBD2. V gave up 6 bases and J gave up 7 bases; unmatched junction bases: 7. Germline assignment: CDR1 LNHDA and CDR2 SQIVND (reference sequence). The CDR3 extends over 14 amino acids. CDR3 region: CASRRLAEINEQFF. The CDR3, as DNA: TGTGCCAGTAGGCGACTAGCGGAAATTAATGAGCAGTTCTTC.

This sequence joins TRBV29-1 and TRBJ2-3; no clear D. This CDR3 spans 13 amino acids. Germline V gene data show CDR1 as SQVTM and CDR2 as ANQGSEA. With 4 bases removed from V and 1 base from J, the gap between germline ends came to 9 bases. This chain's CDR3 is CSVAYPRTDTQYF. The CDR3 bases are TGCAGCGTTGCGTACCCCCGCACAGATACGCAGTATTTT.

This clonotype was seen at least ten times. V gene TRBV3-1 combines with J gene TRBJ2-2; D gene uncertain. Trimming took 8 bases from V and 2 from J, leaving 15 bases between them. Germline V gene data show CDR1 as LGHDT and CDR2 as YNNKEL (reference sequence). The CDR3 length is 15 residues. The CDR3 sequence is CASARGTLNTGELFF. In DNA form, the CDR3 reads TGTGCCAGCGCCCGTGGTACCCTAAACACCGGGGAGCTGTTTTTT.

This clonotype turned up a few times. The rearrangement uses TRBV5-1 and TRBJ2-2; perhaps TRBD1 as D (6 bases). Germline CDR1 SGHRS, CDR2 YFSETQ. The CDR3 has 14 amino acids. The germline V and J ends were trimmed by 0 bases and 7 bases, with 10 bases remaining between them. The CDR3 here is CASSLDRANGELFF. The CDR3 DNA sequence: TGCGCCAGCAGCTTGGACAGGGCGAACGGGGAGCTGTTTTTT. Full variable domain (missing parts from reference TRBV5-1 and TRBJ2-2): KAGVTQTPRYLIKTRGQQVTLSCSPISGHRSVSWYQQTPGQGLQFLFEYFSETQRNKGNFPGRFSGRQFSNSRSEMNVSTLELGDSALYLCASSLDRANGELFFGEGSRLTVL.

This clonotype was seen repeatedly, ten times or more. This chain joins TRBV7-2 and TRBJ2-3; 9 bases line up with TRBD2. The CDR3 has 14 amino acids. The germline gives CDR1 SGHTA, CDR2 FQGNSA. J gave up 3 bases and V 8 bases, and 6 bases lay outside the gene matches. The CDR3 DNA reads TGTGCCAGCTGTTTTGCGGGGGGGACAGATACGCAGTATTTT. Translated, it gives CASCFAGGTDTQYF.

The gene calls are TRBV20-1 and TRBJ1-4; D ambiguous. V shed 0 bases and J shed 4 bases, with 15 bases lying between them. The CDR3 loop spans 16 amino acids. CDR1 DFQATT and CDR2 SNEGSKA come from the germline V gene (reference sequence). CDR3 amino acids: CSARDLFAKHNEKLFF. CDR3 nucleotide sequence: TGCAGTGCTAGAGATCTGTTCGCCAAACATAATGAAAAACTGTTTTTT.

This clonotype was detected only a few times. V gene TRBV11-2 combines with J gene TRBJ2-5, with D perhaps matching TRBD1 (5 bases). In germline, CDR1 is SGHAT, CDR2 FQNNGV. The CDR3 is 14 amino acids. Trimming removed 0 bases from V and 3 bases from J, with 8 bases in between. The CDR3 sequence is CASSLDGAKETQYF. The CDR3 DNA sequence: TGTGCCAGCAGCTTAGATGGGGCTAAAGAGACCCAGTACTTC.